The following is a TCR beta chain sequence with its context. The antigen is undetermined. Germline CDR1 is MDHEN and CDR2 is SYDVKM. The CDR3 runs to 14 residues. V gave up 5 bases and J gave up 8 bases; unmatched junction bases: 9. Synthesis of cDNA was carried out by template-switch 5'RACE. The reaction used 10-nucleotide random UMIs. MiXCR was run by TCRdb on the 5' RACE reads, yielding one entry per CDR3 protein. The table records 60,000 or so distinct CDR3 sequences, 9.5% to 12% of them present only once. The data are from a study of neurological immune-mediated disorders. Study-wide findings and caveats: TCR clonal expansion peaked in HTLV-1-associated myelopathy patients and was lowest in multiple sclerosis patients.

The sample taken for sequencing was PBMCs. J is TRBJ1-2 and V is TRBV28, with 9 bases matching TRBD1. This sequence originates from a man in his 60s in good health. In nucleotides, the CDR3 is TGTGCCAGCAGTACGCCGGGACAGGGATCCGGCTACACCTTC. This codes for CASSTPGQGSGYTF.